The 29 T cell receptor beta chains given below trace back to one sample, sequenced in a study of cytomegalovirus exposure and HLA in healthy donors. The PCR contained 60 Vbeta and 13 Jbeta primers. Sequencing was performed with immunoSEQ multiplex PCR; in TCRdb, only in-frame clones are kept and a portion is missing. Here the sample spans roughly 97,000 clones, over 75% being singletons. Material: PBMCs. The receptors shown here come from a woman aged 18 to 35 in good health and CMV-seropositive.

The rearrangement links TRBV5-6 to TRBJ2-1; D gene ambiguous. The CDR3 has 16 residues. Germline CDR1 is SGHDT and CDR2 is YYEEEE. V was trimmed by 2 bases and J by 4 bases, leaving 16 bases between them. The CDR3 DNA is TGTGCCAGCAGCTTCCGTATGAGCTACTCGTACAATGAGCAGTTCTTC. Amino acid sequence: CASSFRMSYSYNEQFF.

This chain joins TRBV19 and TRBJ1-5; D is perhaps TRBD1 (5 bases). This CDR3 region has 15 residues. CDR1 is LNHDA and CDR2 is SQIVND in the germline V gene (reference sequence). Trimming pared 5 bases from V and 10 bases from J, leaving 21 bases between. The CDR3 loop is CASSPSLQVPAPQHF. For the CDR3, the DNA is TGTGCCAGTAGTCCAAGCCTACAGGTCCCAGCTCCCCAGCATTTT.

The CDR3 reads CASSLDRVLMNTEAFF. The CDR3 coding sequence is TGTGCCAGCAGTCTGGACAGGGTCCTTATGAACACTGAAGCTTTCTTT. The chain has TRBV28 and TRBJ1-1, with TRBD1 matching 8 bases. This CDR3 region has 16 residues. The ends lost 5 bases at V and 0 bases at J; junction bases unmatched: 8. The germline V gene has CDR1 MDHEN and CDR2 SYDVKM.

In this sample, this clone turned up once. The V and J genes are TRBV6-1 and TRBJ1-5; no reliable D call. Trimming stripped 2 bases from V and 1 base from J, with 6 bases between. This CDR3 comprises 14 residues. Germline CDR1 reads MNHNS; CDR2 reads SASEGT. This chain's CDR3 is CASSEQASNQPQHF. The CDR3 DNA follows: TGTGCCAGCAGTGAACAGGCCAGCAATCAGCCCCAGCATTTT.

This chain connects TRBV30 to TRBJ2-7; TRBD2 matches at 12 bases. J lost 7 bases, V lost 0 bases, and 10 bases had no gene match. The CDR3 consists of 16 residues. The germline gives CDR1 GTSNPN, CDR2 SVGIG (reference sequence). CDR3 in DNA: TGTGCCTGGAGTGTACTTCGACTAGCGGGAGTTCAAGAGCAGTACTTC. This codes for CAWSVLRLAGVQEQYF.

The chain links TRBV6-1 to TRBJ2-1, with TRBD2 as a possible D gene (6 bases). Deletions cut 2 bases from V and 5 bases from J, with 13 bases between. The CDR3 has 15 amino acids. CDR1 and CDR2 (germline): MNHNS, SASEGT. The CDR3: CASSELGLANNEQFF. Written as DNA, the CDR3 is TGTGCCAGCAGTGAACTGGGACTCGCTAACAATGAGCAGTTCTTC.

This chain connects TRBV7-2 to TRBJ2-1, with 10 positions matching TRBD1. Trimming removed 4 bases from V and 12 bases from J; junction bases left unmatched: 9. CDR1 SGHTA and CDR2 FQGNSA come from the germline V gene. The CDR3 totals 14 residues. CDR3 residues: CASSSHDRGRGQFF. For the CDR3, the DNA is TGTGCCAGCAGCTCCCATGACAGGGGGCGCGGGCAGTTCTTC.

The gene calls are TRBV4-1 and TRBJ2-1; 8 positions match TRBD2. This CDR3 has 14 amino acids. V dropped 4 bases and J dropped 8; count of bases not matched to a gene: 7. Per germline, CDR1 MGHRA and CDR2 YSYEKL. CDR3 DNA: TGCGCCAGCAGCCTATCGGGACTAGTCCATGAGCAGTTCTTC. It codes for CASSLSGLVHEQFF.

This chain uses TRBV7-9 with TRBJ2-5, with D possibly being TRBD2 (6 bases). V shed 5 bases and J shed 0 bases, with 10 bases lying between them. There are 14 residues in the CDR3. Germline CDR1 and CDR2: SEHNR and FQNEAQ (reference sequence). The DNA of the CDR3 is TGTGCCAGCAGCCCGACTAGGGACCAAGAGACCCAGTACTTC. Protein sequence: CASSPTRDQETQYF.

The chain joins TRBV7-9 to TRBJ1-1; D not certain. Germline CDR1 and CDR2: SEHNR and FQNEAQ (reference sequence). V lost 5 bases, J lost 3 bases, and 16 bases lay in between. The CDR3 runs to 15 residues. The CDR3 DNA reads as TGTGCCAGCAGCGACCCCCGTGGAGCCGACACTGAAGCTTTCTTT. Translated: CASSDPRGADTEAFF. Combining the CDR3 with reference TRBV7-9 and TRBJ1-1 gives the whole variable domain DTGVSQNPRHKITKRGQNVTFRCDPISEHNRLYWYRQTLGQGPEFLTYFQNEAQLEKSRLLSDRFSAERPKGSFSTLEIQRTEQGDSAMYLCASSDPRGADTEAFFGQGTRLTVV.

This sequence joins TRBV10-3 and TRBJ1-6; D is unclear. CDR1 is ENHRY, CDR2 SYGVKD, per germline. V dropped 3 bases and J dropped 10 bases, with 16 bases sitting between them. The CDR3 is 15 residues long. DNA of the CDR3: TGTGCCATCAGTGATACGATGTCGACGGGATCACCCCTCCACTTT. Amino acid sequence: CAISDTMSTGSPLHF.

CDR3: CASSLGGQLETQYF. In DNA form, the CDR3 reads TGCGCCAGCAGCTTGGGGGGACAGCTAGAGACCCAGTACTTC. This rearrangement joins TRBV5-1 to TRBJ2-5; 7 bases align to TRBD1. Germline V CDR1 and CDR2: SGHRS, YFSETQ. This CDR3 has 14 amino acids. The J segment lost 4 bases and the V segment lost 0 bases, leaving 3 bases of the junction unmatched.

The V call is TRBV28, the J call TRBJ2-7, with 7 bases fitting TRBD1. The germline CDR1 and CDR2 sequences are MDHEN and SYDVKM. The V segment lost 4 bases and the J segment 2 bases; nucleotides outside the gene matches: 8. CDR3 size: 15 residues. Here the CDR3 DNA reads TGTGCCAGCAGTTCCCCGGGACAGTATCCCTACGAGCAGTACTTC. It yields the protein CASSSPGQYPYEQYF.

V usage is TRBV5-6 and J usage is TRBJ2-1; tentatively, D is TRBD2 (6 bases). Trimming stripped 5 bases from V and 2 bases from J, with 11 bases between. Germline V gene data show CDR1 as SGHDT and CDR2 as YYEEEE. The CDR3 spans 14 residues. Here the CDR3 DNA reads TGTGCCAGCAGTTATGCGGGACCCTACAATGAGCAGTTCTTC. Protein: CASSYAGPYNEQFF.

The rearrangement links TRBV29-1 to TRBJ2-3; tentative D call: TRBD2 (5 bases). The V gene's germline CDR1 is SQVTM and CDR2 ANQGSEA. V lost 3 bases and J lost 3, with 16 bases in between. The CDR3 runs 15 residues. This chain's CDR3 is CSVDARRGPTDTQYF. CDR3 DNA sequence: TGCAGCGTTGACGCACGCCGAGGGCCTACAGATACGCAGTATTTT.

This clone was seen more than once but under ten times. The DNA for the CDR3 is TGCAGCGCCTATTCCGGGACAGCCTATGGCTACACCTTC. Translation: CSAYSGTAYGYTF. This chain uses TRBV29-1 with TRBJ1-2, with 7 bases aligning to TRBD1. The CDR3 has 13 residues. Unmatched junction bases numbered 9, after V lost 7 bases and J lost 4 bases. Germline values: CDR1 SQVTM, CDR2 ANQGSEA.

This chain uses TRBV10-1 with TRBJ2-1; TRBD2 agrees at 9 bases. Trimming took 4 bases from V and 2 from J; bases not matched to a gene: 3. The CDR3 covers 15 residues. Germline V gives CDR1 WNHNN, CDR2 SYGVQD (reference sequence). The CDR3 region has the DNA TGCGCCAGCAGTGCCCAGCGGGAGGCCTACAATGAGCAGTTCTTC. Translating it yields CASSAQREAYNEQFF.

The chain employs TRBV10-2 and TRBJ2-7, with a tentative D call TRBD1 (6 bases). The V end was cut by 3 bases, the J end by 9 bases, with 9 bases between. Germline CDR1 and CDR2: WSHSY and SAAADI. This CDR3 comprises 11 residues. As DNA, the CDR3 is TGCGCCAGCAGTGATGGGGGCGGGCAGTACTTC. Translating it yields CASSDGGGQYF.

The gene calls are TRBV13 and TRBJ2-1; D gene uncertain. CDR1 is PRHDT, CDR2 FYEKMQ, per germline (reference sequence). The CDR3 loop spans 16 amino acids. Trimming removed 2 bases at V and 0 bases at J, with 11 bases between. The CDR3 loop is CASSLSTLSSYNEQFF. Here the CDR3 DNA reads TGTGCCAGCAGCTTATCTACCCTGAGCTCCTACAATGAGCAGTTCTTC.

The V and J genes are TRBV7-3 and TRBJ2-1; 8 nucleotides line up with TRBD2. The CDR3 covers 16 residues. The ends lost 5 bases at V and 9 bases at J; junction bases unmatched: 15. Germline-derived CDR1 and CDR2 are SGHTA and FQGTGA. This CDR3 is CASSVPTSGPTPEQFF. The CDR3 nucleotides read TGTGCCAGCAGCGTCCCTACTAGCGGACCCACCCCTGAGCAGTTCTTC.

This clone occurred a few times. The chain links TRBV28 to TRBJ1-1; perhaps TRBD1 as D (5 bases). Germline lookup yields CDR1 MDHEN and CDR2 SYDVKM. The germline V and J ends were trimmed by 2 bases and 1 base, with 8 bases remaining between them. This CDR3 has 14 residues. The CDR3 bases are TGTGCCAGCAGTTTAGACAGTCAGAACACTGAAGCTTTCTTT. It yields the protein CASSLDSQNTEAFF.

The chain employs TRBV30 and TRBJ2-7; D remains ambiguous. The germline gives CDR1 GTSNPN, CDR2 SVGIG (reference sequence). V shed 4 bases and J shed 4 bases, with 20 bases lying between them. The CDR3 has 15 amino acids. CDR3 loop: CAWTTQRVPRYEQYF. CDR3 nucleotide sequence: TGTGCCTGGACCACCCAGCGCGTTCCGAGGTACGAGCAGTACTTC.

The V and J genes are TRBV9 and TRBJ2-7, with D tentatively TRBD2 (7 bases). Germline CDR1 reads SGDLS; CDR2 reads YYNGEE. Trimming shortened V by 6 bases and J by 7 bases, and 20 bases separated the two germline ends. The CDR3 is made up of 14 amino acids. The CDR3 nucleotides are TGTGCCAGCACCCGTAGAGGGGAGGGGGGTGAGCAGTACTTC. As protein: CASTRRGEGGEQYF. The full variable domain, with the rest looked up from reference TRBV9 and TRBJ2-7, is DSGVTQTPKHLITATGQRVTLRCSPRSGDLSVYWYQQSLDQGLQFLIQYYNGEERAKGNILERFSAQQFPDLHSELNLSSLELGDSALYFCASTRRGEGGEQYFGPGTRLTVT.

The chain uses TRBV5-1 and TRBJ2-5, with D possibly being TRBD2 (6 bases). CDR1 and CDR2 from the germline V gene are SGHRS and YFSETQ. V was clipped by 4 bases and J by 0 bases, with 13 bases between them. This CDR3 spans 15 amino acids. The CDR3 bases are TGCGCCAGCAGCCCCGGGGCGGGGTACCAAGAGACCCAGTACTTC. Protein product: CASSPGAGYQETQYF.

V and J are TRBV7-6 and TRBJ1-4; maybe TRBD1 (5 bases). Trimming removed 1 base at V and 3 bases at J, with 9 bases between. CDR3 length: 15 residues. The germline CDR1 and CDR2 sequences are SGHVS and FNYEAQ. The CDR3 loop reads CASSLVGGANEKLFF. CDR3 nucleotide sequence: TGTGCCAGCAGCTTAGTGGGGGGAGCTAATGAAAAACTGTTTTTT. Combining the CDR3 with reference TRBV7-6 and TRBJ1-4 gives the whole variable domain GAGVSQSPRYKVTKRGQDVALRCDPISGHVSLYWYRQALGQGPEFLTYFNYEAQQDKSGLPNDRFSAERPEGSISTLTIQRTEQRDSAMYRCASSLVGGANEKLFFGSGTQLSVL.

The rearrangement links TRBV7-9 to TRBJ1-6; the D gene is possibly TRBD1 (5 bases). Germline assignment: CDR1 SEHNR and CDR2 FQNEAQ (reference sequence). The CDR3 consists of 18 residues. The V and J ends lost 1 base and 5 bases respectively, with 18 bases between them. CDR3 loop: CASSLDVAGRLNNSPLHF. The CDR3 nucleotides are TGTGCCAGCAGCTTAGACGTCGCAGGGCGCCTTAATAATTCACCCCTCCACTTT.

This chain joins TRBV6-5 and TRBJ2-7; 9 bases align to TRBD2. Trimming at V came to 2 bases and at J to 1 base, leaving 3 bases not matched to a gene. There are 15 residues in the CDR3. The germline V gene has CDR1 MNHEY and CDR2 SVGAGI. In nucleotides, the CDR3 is TGTGCCAGCAGTTACGTCGCGGGAGGGTCCTACGAGCAGTACTTC. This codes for CASSYVAGGSYEQYF.

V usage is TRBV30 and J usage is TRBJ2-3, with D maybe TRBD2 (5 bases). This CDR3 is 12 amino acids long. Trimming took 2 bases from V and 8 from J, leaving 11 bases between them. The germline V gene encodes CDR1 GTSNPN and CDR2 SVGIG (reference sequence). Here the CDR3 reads CAWSNGEGTQYF. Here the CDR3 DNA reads TGTGCCTGGAGTAACGGCGAGGGTACGCAGTATTTT.

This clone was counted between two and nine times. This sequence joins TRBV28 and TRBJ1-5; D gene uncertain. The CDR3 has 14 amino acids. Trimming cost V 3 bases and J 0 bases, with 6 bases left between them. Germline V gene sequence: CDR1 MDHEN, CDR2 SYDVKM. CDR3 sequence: CASSFQVSNQPQHF. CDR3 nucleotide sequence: TGTGCCAGCAGTTTCCAGGTTAGCAATCAGCCCCAGCATTTT.